These 12 T cell receptor beta chains originate from one sample sequenced in a study of T cells after yellow fever vaccination. TCRdb independently ran MiXCR on the 5' RACE reads; one entry per CDR3 protein. The table records over 250,000 distinct CDR3 sequences, around 5.2% of them present only once. The sample here was CD4+ T cells sorted from PBMCs, taken on the day of the yellow fever booster vaccination. The receptors here all came from a man younger than 35 who received the YFV17D yellow fever vaccine.

This clonotype was counted ten times or more. The chain has TRBV5-1 and TRBJ2-2; TRBD2 aligns across 8 bases. This CDR3 region has 15 residues. J lost 7 bases, V lost 0 bases, and 5 bases had no gene match. The germline V gene has CDR1 SGHRS and CDR2 YFSETQ. The CDR3 loop is CASSLVGGAVGELFF. The CDR3 coding sequence is TGCGCCAGCAGCTTGGTCGGGGGGGCCGTCGGGGAGCTGTTTTTT. Drawing the rest from reference TRBV5-1 and TRBJ2-2, the complete variable domain is KAGVTQTPRYLIKTRGQQVTLSCSPISGHRSVSWYQQTPGQGLQFLFEYFSETQRNKGNFPGRFSGRQFSNSRSEMNVSTLELGDSALYLCASSLVGGAVGELFFGEGSRLTVL.

There are a few counts of this clonotype. V and J are TRBV6-5 and TRBJ2-1, with D tentatively TRBD1 (6 bases). Germline V gives CDR1 MNHEY, CDR2 SVGAGI. The CDR3 has 12 residues. Trimming stripped 5 bases from V and 9 bases from J, with 11 bases between. CDR3 coding DNA: TGTGCCAGCAGTCTCCGAGGGGGTGAGCAGTTCTTC. It codes for CASSLRGGEQFF.

The sample holds many counts of this clonotype. The chain carries TRBV7-3 and TRBJ2-2, with 8 bases matching TRBD2. The germline V gene encodes CDR1 SGHTA and CDR2 FQGTGA. The CDR3 is 15 amino acids. J was trimmed by 4 bases and V by 3 bases; bases with no gene match: 4. The CDR3 DNA is TGTGCCAGCAGCTTTCCCGCGGGGGGCACCGGGGAGCTGTTTTTT. Translated: CASSFPAGGTGELFF.

The table lists this clonotype with many counts. The V and J genes are TRBV7-8 and TRBJ1-1; no clear D. Germline CDR1 and CDR2: SGHVS and FQNEAQ. The CDR3 runs to 12 residues. V lost 3 bases to trimming and J lost 5 bases, with 7 bases between them. In DNA, the CDR3 is TGTGCCAGCAGCTTGACGGGGACTGAAGCTTTCTTT. Translation: CASSLTGTEAFF.

The rearrangement uses TRBV29-1 and TRBJ1-1; 8 nucleotides match TRBD1. V dropped 3 bases and J dropped 6; count of bases not matched to a gene: 6. The CDR3 consists of 13 residues. CDR1 and CDR2 (germline): SQVTM, ANQGSEA. Here the CDR3 DNA reads TGCAGCGTTGATACAGGGGGGGGATCTGAAGCTTTCTTT. This codes for CSVDTGGGSEAFF.

The chain employs TRBV7-3 and TRBJ2-1; 14 bases align to TRBD2. CDR3 length: 17 residues. Germline values: CDR1 SGHTA, CDR2 FQGTGA. Losses at the gene ends were 5 bases for V and 4 bases for J; bases not matched to a gene: 7. This CDR3 is CASSPLGLAGAYNEQFF. The CDR3 DNA is TGTGCCAGCAGCCCCCTGGGACTAGCGGGGGCATACAATGAGCAGTTCTTC.

This clonotype showed up just a few times. V gene TRBV5-1 combines with J gene TRBJ2-2; no clear D gene. Trimming removed 1 base at V and 0 bases at J, with 4 bases between. This CDR3 spans 14 amino acids. Germline assignment: CDR1 SGHRS and CDR2 YFSETQ. The CDR3 DNA reads as TGCGCCAGCAGCTTGCAAGCGAACACCGGGGAGCTGTTTTTT. This encodes CASSLQANTGELFF.

The rearrangement links TRBV4-3 to TRBJ2-7; D is perhaps TRBD1 (6 bases). The CDR3 runs 13 residues. The germline gives CDR1 LGHNA, CDR2 YSLEER. The V end was cut by 4 bases, the J end by 6 bases, with 13 bases between. CDR3 DNA: TGCGCCAGCAGCCTGAGGGGGATTTGCGAGCAGTACGTC. The encoded protein is CASSLRGICEQYV.

This clonotype was picked up a small number of times. Written as DNA, the CDR3 is TGTGCCAGCAGCTTCAATCAGCCCCAGCATTTT. Translated: CASSFNQPQHF. The rearrangement uses TRBV12-3 or TRBV12-4 and TRBJ1-5; D is unresolved. Deletions cut 6 bases from V and 3 bases from J, with 3 bases between. CDR3 length equals 11 residues.

J is TRBJ2-5 and V is TRBV10-3, with D uncertain. V lost 2 bases to trimming and J lost 1 base, with 14 bases between them. The CDR3 spans 16 residues. The germline V gene encodes CDR1 ENHRY and CDR2 SYGVKD. The CDR3 loop reads CAISEIYSPSQETQYF. In DNA form, the CDR3 reads TGTGCCATCAGTGAGATTTACAGTCCTTCCCAAGAGACCCAGTACTTC.

The rearrangement links TRBV11-2 to TRBJ2-2, with TRBD1 identical over 11 bases. V trimming: 3 bases; J trimming: 4 bases; junction bases outside the gene matches: 7. The CDR3 runs 17 residues. In germline, CDR1 is SGHAT, CDR2 FQNNGV. The CDR3 here is CASSFHRTGGFTGELFF. CDR3 DNA sequence: TGTGCCAGCAGCTTCCACCGGACAGGGGGCTTCACCGGGGAGCTGTTTTTT.

The CDR3 loop is CASSLEGWAVSTDTQYF. The CDR3 DNA reads TGCGCCAGCAGCTTGGAGGGTTGGGCAGTATCCACAGATACGCAGTATTTT. The J gene is TRBJ2-3, the V gene TRBV5-1; D gene ambiguous. Trimming pared 0 bases from V and 2 bases from J, leaving 16 bases between. The CDR3 loop spans 17 amino acids. Germline loops: CDR1 SGHRS, CDR2 YFSETQ.